This TCR beta chain was recovered during a study of CD8+ T cells in alopecia areata. The wider study: Treated patients were given oral tofacitinib, which was dosed at 5 to 10 mg twice daily. Percent affected scalp area, the SALT score, rated treated patients' severity. Study-wide findings and caveats: Tofacitinib delivered significant drops in scalp clonality and in expanded CD8+ clones among the top 100.

As for this clone: Its antigen is currently unknown.

Extracted RNA was reverse transcribed into cDNA, the sequencing template. Some clones are missing from TCRdb's copy, which holds only in-frame ones; the method was immunoSEQ multiplex PCR. The sample includes more than 150,000 clones, roughly three fifths of them seen just once. Regarding treatment: oral pan-JAK inhibitor, 5-10 mg twice daily. Patients with alopecia areata provided lesional scalp punch biopsies as well as peripheral blood. Germline V gene sequence: CDR1 MNHEY, CDR2 SMNVEV (reference sequence). The ends lost 7 bases at V and 7 bases at J; junction bases unmatched: 1. The CDR3 spans 11 residues.

This TCR derives from a human donor with alopecia areata. The sample in question was CD8+ T cells sorted from blood, obtained at week 24, from a patient treated with tofacitinib. This chain links TRBV27 with TRBJ2-1; 7 nucleotides match TRBD1. The DNA for the CDR3 is TGTGCCAGCATCAGGGGGAATGAGCAGTTCTTC. As protein: CASIRGNEQFF.